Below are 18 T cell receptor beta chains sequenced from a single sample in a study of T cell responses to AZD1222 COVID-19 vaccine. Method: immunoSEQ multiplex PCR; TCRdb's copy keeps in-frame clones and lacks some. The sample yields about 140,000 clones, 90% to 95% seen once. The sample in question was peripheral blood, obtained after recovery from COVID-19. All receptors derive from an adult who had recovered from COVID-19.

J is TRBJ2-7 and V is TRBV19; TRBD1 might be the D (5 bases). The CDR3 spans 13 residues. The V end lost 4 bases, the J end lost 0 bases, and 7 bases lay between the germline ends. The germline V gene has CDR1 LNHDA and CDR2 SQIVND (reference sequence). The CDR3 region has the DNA TGTGCCAGTAGTAGACAGTACTCCTACGAGCAGTACTTC. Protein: CASSRQYSYEQYF. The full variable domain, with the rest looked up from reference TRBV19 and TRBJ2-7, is DGGITQSPKYLFRKEGQNVTLSCEQNLNHDAMYWYRQDPGQGLRLIYYSQIVNDFQKGDIAEGYSVSREKKESFPLTVTSAQKNPTAFYLCASSRQYSYEQYFGPGTRLTVT.

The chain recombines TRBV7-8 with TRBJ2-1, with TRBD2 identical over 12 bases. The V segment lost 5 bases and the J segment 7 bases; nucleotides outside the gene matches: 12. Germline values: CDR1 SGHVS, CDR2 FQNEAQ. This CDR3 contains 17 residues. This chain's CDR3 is CASSPRAGLAGSNEQFF. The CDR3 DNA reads TGTGCCAGCAGCCCTCGGGCGGGACTAGCGGGCTCTAATGAGCAGTTCTTC.

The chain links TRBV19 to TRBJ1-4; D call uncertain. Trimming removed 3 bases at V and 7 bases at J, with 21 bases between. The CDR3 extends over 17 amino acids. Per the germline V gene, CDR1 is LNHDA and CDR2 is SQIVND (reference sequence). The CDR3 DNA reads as TGTGCCAGTAGTATCCCGAGTACTAACCGATATACTGAAAAACTGTTTTTT. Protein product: CASSIPSTNRYTEKLFF.

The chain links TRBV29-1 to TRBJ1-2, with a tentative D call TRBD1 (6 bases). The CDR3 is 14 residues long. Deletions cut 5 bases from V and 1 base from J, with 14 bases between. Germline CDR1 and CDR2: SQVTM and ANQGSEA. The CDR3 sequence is CSVMTGAGNYGYTF. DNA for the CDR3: TGCAGCGTTATGACAGGCGCGGGTAACTATGGCTACACCTTC.

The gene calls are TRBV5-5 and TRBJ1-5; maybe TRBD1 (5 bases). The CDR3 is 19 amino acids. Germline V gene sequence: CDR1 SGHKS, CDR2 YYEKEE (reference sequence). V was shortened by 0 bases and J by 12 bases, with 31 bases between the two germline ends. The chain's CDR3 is CASSLEPRGRGQPQHFQHF. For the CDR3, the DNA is TGTGCCAGCAGCTTGGAGCCACGGGGACGAGGGCAGCCCCAGCATTTCCAGCATTTT.

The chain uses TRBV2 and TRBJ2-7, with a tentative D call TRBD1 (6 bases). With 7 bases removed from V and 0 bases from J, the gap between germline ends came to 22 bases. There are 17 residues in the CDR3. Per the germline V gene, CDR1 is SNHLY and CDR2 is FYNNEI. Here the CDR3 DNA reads TGTGCCAGCACTGAGGAAGGTCTTGGACAGTCCTCCTACGAGCAGTACTTC. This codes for CASTEEGLGQSSYEQYF. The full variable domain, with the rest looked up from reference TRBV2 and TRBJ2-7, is EPEVTQTPSHQVTQMGQEVILRCVPISNHLYFYWYRQILGQKVEFLVSFYNNEISEKSEIFDDQFSVERPDGSNFTLKIRSTKLEDSAMYFCASTEEGLGQSSYEQYFGPGTRLTVT.

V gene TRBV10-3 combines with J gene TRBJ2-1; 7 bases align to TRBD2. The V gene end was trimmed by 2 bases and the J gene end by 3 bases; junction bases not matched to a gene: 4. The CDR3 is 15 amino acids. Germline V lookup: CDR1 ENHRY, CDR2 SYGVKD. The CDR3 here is CAISEEGGSYNEQFF. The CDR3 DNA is TGTGCCATCAGTGAGGAGGGCGGGAGCTACAATGAGCAGTTCTTC.

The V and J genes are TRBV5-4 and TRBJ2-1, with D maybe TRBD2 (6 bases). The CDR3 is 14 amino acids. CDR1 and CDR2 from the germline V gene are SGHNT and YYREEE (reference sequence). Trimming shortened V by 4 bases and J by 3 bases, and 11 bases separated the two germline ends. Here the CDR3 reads CASSSGLVYNEQFF. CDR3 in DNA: TGTGCCAGCAGCAGCGGGCTGGTCTACAATGAGCAGTTCTTC.

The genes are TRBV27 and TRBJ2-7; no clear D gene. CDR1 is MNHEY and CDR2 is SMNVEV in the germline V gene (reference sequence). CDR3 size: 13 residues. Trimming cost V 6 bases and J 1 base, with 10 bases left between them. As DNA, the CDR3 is TGTGCCAGCAGCCTGGGTGAGTCCTACGAGCAGTACTTC. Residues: CASSLGESYEQYF.

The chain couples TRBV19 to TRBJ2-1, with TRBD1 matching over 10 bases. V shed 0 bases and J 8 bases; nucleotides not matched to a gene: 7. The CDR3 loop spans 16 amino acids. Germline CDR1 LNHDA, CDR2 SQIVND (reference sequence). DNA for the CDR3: TGTGCCAGTAGTATAGATCCCGGACAGGGGGAGGATGAGCAGTTCTTC. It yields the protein CASSIDPGQGEDEQFF.

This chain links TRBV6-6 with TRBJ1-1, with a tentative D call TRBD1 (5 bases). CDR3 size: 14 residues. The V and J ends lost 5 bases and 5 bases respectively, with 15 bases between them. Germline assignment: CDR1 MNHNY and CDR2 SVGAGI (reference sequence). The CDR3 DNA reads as TGTGCCAGCAGTCACCGAGGGACTCGTACTGAAGCTTTCTTT. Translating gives CASSHRGTRTEAFF.

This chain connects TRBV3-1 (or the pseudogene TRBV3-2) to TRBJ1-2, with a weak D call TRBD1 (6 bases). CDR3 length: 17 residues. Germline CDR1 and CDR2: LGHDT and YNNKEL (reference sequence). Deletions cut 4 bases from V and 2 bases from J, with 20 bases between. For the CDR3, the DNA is TGTGCCAGCAGCCGGTCTGGGCTAACAGGGCTGAACTATGGCTACACCTTC. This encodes CASSRSGLTGLNYGYTF.

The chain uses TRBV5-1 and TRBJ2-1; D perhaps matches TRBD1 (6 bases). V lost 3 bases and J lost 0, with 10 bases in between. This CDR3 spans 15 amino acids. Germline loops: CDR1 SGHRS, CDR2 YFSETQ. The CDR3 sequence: CASSSWTDSYNEQFF. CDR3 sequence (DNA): TGCGCCAGCAGCTCTTGGACAGACTCCTACAATGAGCAGTTCTTC.

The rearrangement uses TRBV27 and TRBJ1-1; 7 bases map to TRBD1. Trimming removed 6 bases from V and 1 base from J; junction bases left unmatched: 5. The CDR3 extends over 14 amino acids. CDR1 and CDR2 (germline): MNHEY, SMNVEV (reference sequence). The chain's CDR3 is CASRLGGQNTEAFF. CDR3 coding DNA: TGTGCCAGCAGGCTAGGGGGCCAGAACACTGAAGCTTTCTTT.

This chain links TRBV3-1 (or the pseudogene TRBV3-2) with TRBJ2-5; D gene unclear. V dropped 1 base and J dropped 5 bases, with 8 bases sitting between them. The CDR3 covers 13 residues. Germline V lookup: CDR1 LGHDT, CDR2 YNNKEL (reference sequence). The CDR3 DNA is TGTGCCAGCAGCCAAGGTGTTGGTGAGACCCAGTACTTC. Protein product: CASSQGVGETQYF.

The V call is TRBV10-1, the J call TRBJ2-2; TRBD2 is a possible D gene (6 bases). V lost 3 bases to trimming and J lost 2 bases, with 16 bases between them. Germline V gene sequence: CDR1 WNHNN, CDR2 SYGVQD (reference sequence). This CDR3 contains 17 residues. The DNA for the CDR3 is TGCGCCAGCAGTGACGGGATAGCGGAGGATAACACCGGGGAGCTGTTTTTT. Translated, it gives CASSDGIAEDNTGELFF.

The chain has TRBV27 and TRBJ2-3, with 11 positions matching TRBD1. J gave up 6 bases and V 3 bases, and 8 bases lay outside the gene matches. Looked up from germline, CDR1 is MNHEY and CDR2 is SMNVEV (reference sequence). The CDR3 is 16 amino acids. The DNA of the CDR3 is TGTGCCAGCAGTTTTTCCGGACAGGGGGCAGAGGATACGCAGTATTTT. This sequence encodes CASSFSGQGAEDTQYF.

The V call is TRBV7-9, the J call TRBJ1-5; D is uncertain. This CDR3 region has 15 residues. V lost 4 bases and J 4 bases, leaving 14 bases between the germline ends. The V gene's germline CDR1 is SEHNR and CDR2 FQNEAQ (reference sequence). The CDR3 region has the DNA TGTGCCAGCAGCTCCGATACTGGACTGAATCAGCCCCAGCATTTT. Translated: CASSSDTGLNQPQHF.